Listed below are T cell receptor beta chains from one sample, sequenced in a study of blood T cells in healthy people across ages. From the 5' RACE reads, TCRdb called clonotypes with MiXCR, one entry per CDR3 protein. Among around 1,000,000 distinct CDR3 sequences, around 25% were seen once, and the ten largest hold around 0.7%. These sequences were also reported in another study, on T cells of mothers and their children.

The sample was blood. The receptors were gathered from a girl aged 2 to 9 in good health. Each CDR3 is given with its conserved first and last residue. Each record gives: CDR3 DNA, CDR3 protein, V gene, CDR3 length, D gene, clone size, J gene. The D gene is left open where the match is weak. Expanded clones are given a class, and other clones once, few, many or no size at all.

CDR3nt: TGTGCCAGCAGTCGGGACATACTATACGAGCAGTACTTC
CDR3aa: CASSRDILYEQYF
v_gene: TRBV27
len: 13
d_gene: -
abundance: -
j_gene: TRBJ2-7

CDR3nt: TGTGCCAGCAGCGTAGGGGGGGGGCAGGACTCCTACGAGCAGTACTTC
CDR3aa: CASSVGGGQDSYEQYF
v_gene: TRBV9
len: 16
d_gene: -
abundance: many
j_gene: TRBJ2-7

CDR3nt: TGTGCCAGCAGCTTAGACGGAAGGGACAGGGGGACCCAGTACTTC
CDR3aa: CASSLDGRDRGTQYF
v_gene: TRBV11-2
len: 15
d_gene: TRBD1
abundance: -
j_gene: TRBJ2-5

CDR3nt: TGTGCCAGCAGCCCAAAGACAGGGGGCACTGAAGCTTTCTTT
CDR3aa: CASSPKTGGTEAFF
v_gene: TRBV12-3/TRBV12-4
len: 14
d_gene: TRBD1
abundance: few
j_gene: TRBJ1-1

CDR3nt: TGCAGTGCCGACGACAGGGGTGATACTGAAGCTTTCTTT
CDR3aa: CSADDRGDTEAFF
v_gene: TRBV20-1
len: 13
d_gene: TRBD1
abundance: -
j_gene: TRBJ1-1

CDR3nt: TGTGCCAGCAGTGACCAAAACCCAATTAGAGGAGCTTTCTTT
CDR3aa: CASSDQNPIRGAFF
v_gene: TRBV6-1
len: 14
d_gene: -
abundance: few
j_gene: TRBJ1-1

CDR3nt: TGTGCCAGCAGTTTTGAGGTCAGTCTTGAGGCTTTCTTT
CDR3aa: CASSFEVSLEAFF
v_gene: TRBV12-3/TRBV12-4
len: 13
d_gene: -
abundance: -
j_gene: TRBJ1-1

CDR3nt: TGTGCCAGCAGGCAGGGGGAAGACTATGGCTACACCTTC
CDR3aa: CASRQGEDYGYTF
v_gene: TRBV7-8
len: 13
d_gene: TRBD1
abundance: -
j_gene: TRBJ1-2

CDR3nt: TGCAGTGCTAGAGGATCCGGGACTAGAGACAATGAGCAGTTCTTC
CDR3aa: CSARGSGTRDNEQFF
v_gene: TRBV20-1
len: 15
d_gene: TRBD2
abundance: few
j_gene: TRBJ2-1

CDR3nt: TGTGCCAGCAGCTTTCTTCCGGGACAGTCCTCTGGAAACACCATATATTTT
CDR3aa: CASSFLPGQSSGNTIYF
v_gene: TRBV7-3
len: 17
d_gene: TRBD1
abundance: -
j_gene: TRBJ1-3

CDR3nt: TGCAGTGCTAGAGATCCGGAAGGGACAGGGATCACAGATACGCAGTATTTT
CDR3aa: CSARDPEGTGITDTQYF
v_gene: TRBV20-1
len: 17
d_gene: TRBD1
abundance: -
j_gene: TRBJ2-3

CDR3nt: TGTGCCAGCAGTGTAAGGGGTGATAGTGGTAGGACTGAAGCTTTCTTT
CDR3aa: CASSVRGDSGRTEAFF
v_gene: TRBV6-4
len: 16
d_gene: -
abundance: -
j_gene: TRBJ1-1

CDR3nt: TGTGCCAGCAGCCCCCGACTAGCGGGAGAAAATGAGCAGTTCTTC
CDR3aa: CASSPRLAGENEQFF
v_gene: TRBV11-2
len: 15
d_gene: TRBD2
abundance: few
j_gene: TRBJ2-1

CDR3nt: TGCAGTGCTGGACAGGGGATCAATGAGCAGTTCTTC
CDR3aa: CSAGQGINEQFF
v_gene: TRBV20-1
len: 12
d_gene: TRBD1
abundance: few
j_gene: TRBJ2-1

CDR3nt: TGCAGTGCTAGAGGATGGGGGACCTTACCCGAAGAGACCCAGTACTTC
CDR3aa: CSARGWGTLPEETQYF
v_gene: TRBV20-1
len: 16
d_gene: -
abundance: -
j_gene: TRBJ2-5

CDR3nt: TGTGCCAGCAGCCACTGGTTGGACAGGGGCCTCGATGTTAATGGCTACACCTTC
CDR3aa: CASSHWLDRGLDVNGYTF
v_gene: TRBV4-2
len: 18
d_gene: TRBD1
abundance: -
j_gene: TRBJ1-2

CDR3nt: TGTGCCAGCAGCTTTTGGGGGGAGCAGTTCTTC
CDR3aa: CASSFWGEQFF
v_gene: TRBV5-5
len: 11
d_gene: -
abundance: -
j_gene: TRBJ2-1

CDR3nt: TGTGCCAGCAGCCAAGAGTTCGGCCGGGGCACAGATACGCAGTATTTT
CDR3aa: CASSQEFGRGTDTQYF
v_gene: TRBV4-2
len: 16
d_gene: -
abundance: few
j_gene: TRBJ2-3

CDR3nt: TGTGCCAGCAGCTTGCGGGGGCAGGTGAACGAGCAGTACTTC
CDR3aa: CASSLRGQVNEQYF
v_gene: TRBV5-6
len: 14
d_gene: -
abundance: few
j_gene: TRBJ2-7

CDR3nt: TGCAGTGCTAGAGATCCAGGGGTGAACACTGAAGCTTTCTTT
CDR3aa: CSARDPGVNTEAFF
v_gene: TRBV20-1
len: 14
d_gene: -
abundance: few
j_gene: TRBJ1-1

CDR3nt: TGCGCCAGCAGCTTCCGGGGGCTTCTCCTCCTCTACGAGCAGTACTTC
CDR3aa: CASSFRGLLLLYEQYF
v_gene: TRBV5-1
len: 16
d_gene: -
abundance: -
j_gene: TRBJ2-7

CDR3nt: TGTGCCAGCAGTTACGAGGGCTACACTGAAGCTTTCTTT
CDR3aa: CASSYEGYTEAFF
v_gene: TRBV6-6
len: 13
d_gene: -
abundance: few
j_gene: TRBJ1-1

CDR3nt: TGTGCCAGCAGCCTAAAATCCGTATCCTACAATGAGCAGTTCTTC
CDR3aa: CASSLKSVSYNEQFF
v_gene: TRBV7-3
len: 15
d_gene: -
abundance: few
j_gene: TRBJ2-1

CDR3nt: TGTGCCAGCAGTTTAGGGGACAGCCCCTACGAGCAGTACTTC
CDR3aa: CASSLGDSPYEQYF
v_gene: TRBV27
len: 14
d_gene: TRBD1
abundance: few
j_gene: TRBJ2-7

CDR3nt: TGTGCCAGCAGCTTGGACACCTTGGTTGGCTATGGCTACACCTTC
CDR3aa: CASSLDTLVGYGYTF
v_gene: TRBV5-6
len: 15
d_gene: -
abundance: few
j_gene: TRBJ1-2

CDR3nt: TGTGCCAGCAGATCACGTACGGGGCTCCGCGGGAGCGCGGGCGGGGAGCTGTTTTTT
CDR3aa: CASRSRTGLRGSAGGELFF
v_gene: TRBV12-3/TRBV12-4
len: 19
d_gene: TRBD2
abundance: few
j_gene: TRBJ2-2

CDR3nt: TGCAGTGCTGGAGGAGACCAGCGGGAGGTTTTCACAGATACGCAGTATTTT
CDR3aa: CSAGGDQREVFTDTQYF
v_gene: TRBV20-1
len: 17
d_gene: TRBD2
abundance: -
j_gene: TRBJ2-3

CDR3nt: TGCAGTACGGACGGTCTTTTGGATGAGCAGTTCTTC
CDR3aa: CSTDGLLDEQFF
v_gene: TRBV20-1
len: 12
d_gene: -
abundance: few
j_gene: TRBJ2-1

CDR3nt: TGCGCCAGCAGATCGGACCCAACGAATGTTCAGCCCCAGCATTTT
CDR3aa: CASRSDPTNVQPQHF
v_gene: TRBV5-1
len: 15
d_gene: -
abundance: few
j_gene: TRBJ1-5